Listed below are T cell receptor beta chains from one sample, sequenced in a study of T cells in Graves' hyperthyroidism and ophthalmopathy. TCRdb called the multiplex PCR reads again in MiXCR, with one record for every CDR3 protein. The sample contains approximately 420,000 distinct CDR3 sequences, 15% of which appear only once. What was sequenced was blood. These receptors all come from a woman in her twenties or thirties with Graves' hyperthyroidism. CDR3s include the opening cysteine and the closing phenylalanine or tryptophan. Each record gives: J gene, V gene, D gene, clone size, CDR3 DNA, CDR3 protein. A D gene is named only where the DNA matches it firmly. Clone sizes are given selectively: once, few, many, or a class where the clone is expanded.

TRBJ2-5	TRBV6-1	TRBD2	many	TGTGCCAGCAGCCCCGGACTAGCCACCATAGGGGAGACCCAGTACTTC	CASSPGLATIGETQYF
TRBJ2-7	TRBV9	TRBD2	few	TGTGCCAGCAGCGTAGAGCTAGCGGGAGTCGAGCAGTACTTC	CASSVELAGVEQYF
TRBJ2-1	TRBV10-3	TRBD1	.	TGTGCCATCGGACAGGGCCTCAATAATGAGCAGTTCTTC	CAIGQGLNNEQFF
TRBJ2-1	TRBV2	TRBD2	.	TGTGCCAGCAGAATTACTAGCGGGAGTCAGTTCTTC	CASRITSGSQFF
TRBJ1-4	TRBV19	.	few	TGTGCCAGTAGTAACCAGGGGTTAACTAATGAAAAACTGTTTTTT	CASSNQGLTNEKLFF
TRBJ2-7	TRBV3-1	TRBD1	many	TGTGCCAGCAGCCAAGAAGGGACAGGGACCGAGCAGTACTTC	CASSQEGTGTEQYF
TRBJ2-1	TRBV5-1	.	many	TGCGCCAGCAGCTTTCCGGGATCCTACAATGAGCAGTTCTTC	CASSFPGSYNEQFF
TRBJ2-1	TRBV19	TRBD2	once	TGTGCCAGTAGTCCTAGCGGGATTACGTACAATGAGCAGTTCTTC	CASSPSGITYNEQFF
TRBJ2-1	TRBV7-2	.	many	TGTGCCAGCAGCACCCGCAGAGGGCCAAACAATGAGCAGTTCTTC	CASSTRRGPNNEQFF
TRBJ2-3	TRBV25-1	.	many	TGTGCCAGCAGTGAATTCGGGGCAGGCACAGATACGCAGTATTTT	CASSEFGAGTDTQYF
TRBJ2-5	TRBV3-1	TRBD1	few	TGTGCCAGCAGCCAAGATGTGACAGGGGGGCAAGAGACCCAGTACTTC	CASSQDVTGGQETQYF
TRBJ2-6	TRBV7-9	.	few	TGTGCCAGCAGCTGGGCTGGGGCCAACGTCCTGACTTTC	CASSWAGANVLTF
TRBJ2-3	TRBV19	TRBD2	few	TGTGCCAGTAAAACTAGCGGGAGTAGGGATACGCAGTATTTT	CASKTSGSRDTQYF
TRBJ2-5	TRBV6-1	.	few	TGTGCCAGCACCCCCGGGGGGCTTGATACCCAGTACTTC	CASTPGGLDTQYF
TRBJ2-7	TRBV7-9	TRBD1	many	TGTGCCAGCAGCCCGCCGGACAGGGTTTACGAGCAGTACTTC	CASSPPDRVYEQYF
TRBJ2-7	TRBV24-1	.	many	TGTGCCACCAGTGACCCCGGGACTTCTTACGAGCAGTACTTC	CATSDPGTSYEQYF
TRBJ2-7	TRBV12-3/TRBV12-4	TRBD1	.	TGTGCCAGCAGCTTGAAGGGGGCATTCGGGCAGTACTTC	CASSLKGAFGQYF
TRBJ1-5	TRBV19	TRBD1	few	TGTGCCAGTAGGACAGGGCTGGATCAGCCCCAGCATTTT	CASRTGLDQPQHF
TRBJ2-1	TRBV9	TRBD2	.	TGTGCCAGCAGCGTAGCCCCGGGGACTAGCGGGAGCTACAATGAGCAGTTCTTC	CASSVAPGTSGSYNEQFF
TRBJ2-1	TRBV20-1	.	many	TGCAGTGCTAAGGACGCCCAGTCCTACAATGAGCAGTTCTTC	CSAKDAQSYNEQFF